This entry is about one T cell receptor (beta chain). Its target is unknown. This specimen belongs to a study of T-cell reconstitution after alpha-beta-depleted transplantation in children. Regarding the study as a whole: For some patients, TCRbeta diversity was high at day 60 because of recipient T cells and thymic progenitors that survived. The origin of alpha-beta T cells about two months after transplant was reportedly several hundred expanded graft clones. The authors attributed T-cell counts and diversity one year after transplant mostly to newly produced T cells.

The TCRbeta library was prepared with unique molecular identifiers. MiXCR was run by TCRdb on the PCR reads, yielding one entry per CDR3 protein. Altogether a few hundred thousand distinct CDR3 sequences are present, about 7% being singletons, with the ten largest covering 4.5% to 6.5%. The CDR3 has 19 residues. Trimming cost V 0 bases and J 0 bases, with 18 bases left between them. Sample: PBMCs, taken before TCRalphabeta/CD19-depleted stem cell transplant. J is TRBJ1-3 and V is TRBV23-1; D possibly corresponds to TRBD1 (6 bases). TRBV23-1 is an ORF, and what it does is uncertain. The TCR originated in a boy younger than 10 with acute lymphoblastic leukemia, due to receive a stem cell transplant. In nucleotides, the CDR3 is TGCGCCAGCAGTCAATCTCGAAAATTTTGGGACAACTCTGGAAACACCATATATTTT. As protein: CASSQSRKFWDNSGNTIYF.